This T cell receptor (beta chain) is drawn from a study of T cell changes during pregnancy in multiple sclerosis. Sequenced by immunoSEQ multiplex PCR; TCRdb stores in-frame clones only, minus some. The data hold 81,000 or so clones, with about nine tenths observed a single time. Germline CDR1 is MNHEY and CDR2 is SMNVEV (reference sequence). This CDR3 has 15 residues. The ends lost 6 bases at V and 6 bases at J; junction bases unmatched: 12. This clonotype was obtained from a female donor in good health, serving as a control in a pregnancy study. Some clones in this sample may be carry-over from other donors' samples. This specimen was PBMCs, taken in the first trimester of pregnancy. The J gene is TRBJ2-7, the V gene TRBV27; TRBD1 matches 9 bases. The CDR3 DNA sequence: TGTGCCAGCAGCGACCCGGGACAGGGACGCTCCGAGCAGTACTTC. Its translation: CASSDPGQGRSEQYF.